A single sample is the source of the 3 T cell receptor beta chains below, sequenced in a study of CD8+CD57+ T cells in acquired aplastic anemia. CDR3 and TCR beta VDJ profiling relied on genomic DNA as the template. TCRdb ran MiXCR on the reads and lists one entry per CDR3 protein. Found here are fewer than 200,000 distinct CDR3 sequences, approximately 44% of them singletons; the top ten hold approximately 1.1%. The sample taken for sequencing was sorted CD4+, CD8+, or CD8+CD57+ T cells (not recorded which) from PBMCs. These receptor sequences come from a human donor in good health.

The CDR3 DNA follows: TGCAGCGTCCTAGATCCAAACAGGGGGCGCACCGGGGAGCTGTTTTTT. Its translation: CSVLDPNRGRTGELFF. This chain connects TRBV29-1 to TRBJ2-2, with 9 bases identical to TRBD1. The CDR3 is 16 residues long. Germline CDR1 SQVTM, CDR2 ANQGSEA. V lost 6 bases, J lost 4 bases, and 12 bases stayed unmatched.

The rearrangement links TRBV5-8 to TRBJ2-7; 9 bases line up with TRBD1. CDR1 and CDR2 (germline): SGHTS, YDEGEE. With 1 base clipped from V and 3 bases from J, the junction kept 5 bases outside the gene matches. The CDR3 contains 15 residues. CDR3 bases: TGTGCCAGCAGCTTGCCGGGACAGGGATACTACGAGCAGTACTTC. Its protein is CASSLPGQGYYEQYF.

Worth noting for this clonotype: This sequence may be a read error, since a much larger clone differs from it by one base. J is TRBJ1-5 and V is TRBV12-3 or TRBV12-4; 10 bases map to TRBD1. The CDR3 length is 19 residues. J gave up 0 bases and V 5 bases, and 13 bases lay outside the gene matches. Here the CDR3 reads CASSPAGQGRPRSNQPQHF. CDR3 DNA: TGTGCCAGCAGTCCTGCGGGACAGGGGAGGCCTCGTAGCAATCAGCCCCAGCATTTT.